This T cell receptor beta chain comes out of a study of CD4 T cells in relation to SARS-CoV-2 and coronaviruses. The wider study: Crossreactive spike epitopes shared across donors were mapped to their HLA restriction.

Germline V gene sequence: CDR1 SGHRS, CDR2 YFSETQ. V was shortened by 0 bases and J by 5 bases, with 5 bases between the two germline ends. This CDR3 has 12 amino acids. Deep TCR-beta sequencing used DNA from uncultured naive and memory CD4+ T cells. The table came from immunoSEQ multiplex PCR; TCRdb's copy has only in-frame clones and leaves some out. The data hold about 68,000 clones, with 80% to 95% observed a single time. Unexposed donor CD4+ T cells date from 2011-2018, before the COVID-19 pandemic. With regard to this clone: Its antigen is still unknown.

Study findings and constraints: Approximately 65% of donors had memory CD4+ clonotypes crossrecognizing SARS-CoV-2 and common cold coronavirus spike. Pre-pandemic and post-infection samples never came from the same donor.

The chain uses TRBV5-1 and TRBJ2-5; D unclear. Sample: naive CD4+ T cells from PBMCs. The subset here: naive CD4+ T cells isolated by negative enrichment. The TCR was taken from a human donor in good health. CDR3 sequence: CASSLARETQYF. The CDR3 DNA is TGCGCCAGCAGCTTGGCCCGCGAGACCCAGTACTTC. The full variable domain, in which reference TRBV5-1 and TRBJ2-5 provide the parts outside the CDR3, is KAGVTQTPRYLIKTRGQQVTLSCSPISGHRSVSWYQQTPGQGLQFLFEYFSETQRNKGNFPGRFSGRQFSNSRSEMNVSTLELGDSALYLCASSLARETQYFGPGTRLLVL.